The entry below describes one T cell receptor beta chain. Its antigen specificity is not known. No base quality information exists; no much larger clone differs at one position. Ends trimmed: V by 3 bases, J by 2 bases; bases unmatched to a gene: 8. CDR1 and CDR2, per the germline V gene, are SGDLS and YYNGEE. Its CDR3 holds 15 amino acids, cysteine through phenylalanine. Here the CDR3 DNA is all that survives: 45 bases in frame from base 1. The entry originates in a study of blood T cell repertoires in COVID-19 (TCRdb year 2020). Describing the broader study: The collaborator samples originated in the United States, Italy and Spain and spanned the acute and convalescent phases of COVID-19. The prospective study material was composed of cDNA or gDNA derived from T cells, B-cell-depleted T cells, or PBMCs. Subjects who had been exposed to COVID-19, were actively infected with it, or had recovered from it provided the deeply sampled blood TCRbeta repertoires that made up the dataset. A freely available public database, intended as a resource for researchers studying the immune response to SARS-CoV-2, is where the repertoires were released. The samples were drawn from the first 160 participants of the ongoing ImmuneRACE study and from 1,200 or so subjects provided by 6 global collaborators. A de-identified subject ID, COVID-19 status, age in years and sex were almost always included in the sample metadata. HLA class I and class II types, where available, came from metadata supplied by the sample provider rather than from assay-based typing. Broader findings and caveats from the paper: Clinical and demographic metadata were provided uncurated, with the amount varying by source and participant.

The immunoSEQ Assay, a bias-controlled multiplex PCR, was used to amplify TCRbeta CDR3 regions from genomic DNA. Concerning the study's data processing: Within the assay, amplification of reference gene primers was used to estimate how many nucleated cells each sample contained. To quantify the absolute abundance of each unique TCRbeta CDR3 rearrangement, sequence reads were collapsed and filtered. For each sample, productive Simpson clonality was calculated by taking the square root of Simpson's diversity index across productive rearrangements. TCRdb stores this immuneACCESS table with in-frame sequences only. Part of the clones is absent; in the studies checked, under half of the shortfall reflects unresolved V genes, and no reason is known for the rest. V, J and clone size were drawn from that table, and D and trimming were deduced from the DNA. The sample yields 250,000 to 350,000 clones; around nine tenths were counted once. Of the sample, around 0.84% falls within the top ten clones.

Collaborating institutions collected whole blood in K2EDTA tubes following their own protocols. Collaborator samples were shipped for TCRbeta analysis as frozen whole blood, isolated PBMCs, or DNA extracted from either sample type. The sample consisted of peripheral blood. The TCR sequence derives from a young man with acute or convalescent COVID-19. The sequence links TRBV9 to TRBJ2-7; a stretch of 7 junction bases matches TRBD2. The DNA is as follows: TGTGCCAGCAGCGAGGGGCTAGCGGAGACCTACGAGCAGTACTTC. Protein translation: CASSEGLAETYEQYF.